Below, 29 T cell receptor beta chains from the same sample are listed, as sequenced in a study of blood T cells in healthy people across ages. Primers used in a second PCR of about 6 to 11 cycles were a sample-barcoded 5' primer and a J-beta primer mix. TCRdb called the 5' RACE reads again in MiXCR, with one record for every CDR3 protein. The table includes 800,000 to 900,000 distinct CDR3 sequences, roughly 60% detected once. The sample consisted of blood. The receptors here all came from a man under 40 in good health.

The chain has TRBV11-2 and TRBJ2-7; D uncertain. CDR3 length equals 15 residues. V was shortened by 5 bases and J by 2 bases, with 16 bases between the two germline ends. Germline V gene data show CDR1 as SGHAT and CDR2 as FQNNGV. The CDR3 sequence: CASSQRRREAYEQYF. The CDR3 bases are TGTGCCAGCAGCCAAAGGAGAAGAGAGGCCTACGAGCAGTACTTC. The full variable domain, rest sourced from reference TRBV11-2 and TRBJ2-7, is EAGVAQSPRYKIIEKRQSVAFWCNPISGHATLYWYQQILGQGPKLLIQFQNNGVVDDSQLPKDRFSAERLKGVDSTLKIQPAKLEDSAVYLCASSQRRREAYEQYFGPGTRLTVT.

The J gene is TRBJ2-1, the V gene TRBV7-2; the D is unclear. V dropped 2 bases and J dropped 7 bases, with 9 bases sitting between them. Germline CDR1 reads SGHTA; CDR2 reads FQGNSA. CDR3 length equals 13 residues. This CDR3 reads CASSLIRENEQFF. CDR3 sequence (DNA): TGTGCCAGCAGCTTAATCCGAGAAAATGAGCAGTTCTTC. Drawing the rest from reference TRBV7-2 and TRBJ2-1, the complete variable domain is GAGVSQSPSNKVTEKGKDVELRCDPISGHTALYWYRQSLGQGLEFLIYFQGNSAPDKSGLPSDRFSAERTGGSVSTLTIQRTQQEDSAVYLCASSLIRENEQFFGPGTRLTVL.

The chain recombines TRBV20-1 with TRBJ1-3; tentative D call: TRBD1 (6 bases). The CDR3 is made up of 17 amino acids. The V and J ends lost 0 bases and 4 bases respectively, with 19 bases between them. CDR1 and CDR2 from the germline V gene are DFQATT and SNEGSKA (reference sequence). CDR3 in amino acids: CSARDRVGGTSGNTIYF. CDR3 sequence (DNA): TGCAGTGCTAGAGATCGGGTAGGGGGTACATCGGGAAACACCATATATTTT.

The rearrangement uses TRBV19 and TRBJ1-2, with TRBD1 matching over 9 bases. The germline CDR1 and CDR2 sequences are LNHDA and SQIVND (reference sequence). This CDR3 contains 14 residues. The J segment lost 3 bases and the V segment lost 7 bases, leaving 6 bases of the junction unmatched. CDR3 nucleotide sequence: TGTGCCAGTACCAGAACAGGGGGCGACTATGGCTACACCTTC. It is translated as CASTRTGGDYGYTF.

V usage is TRBV4-3 and J usage is TRBJ2-3; D remains ambiguous. Germline V gene sequence: CDR1 LGHNA, CDR2 YSLEER. Between the trimmed V and J ends, which lost 1 base and 0 bases, there was a span of 11 bases. The CDR3 is 16 residues long. This CDR3 is CASSQAWQASTDTQYF. The CDR3 DNA reads as TGCGCCAGCAGCCAAGCTTGGCAGGCCAGCACAGATACGCAGTATTTT.

The chain joins TRBV20-1 to TRBJ1-3; TRBD1 matches at 8 bases. The CDR3 has 18 residues. Germline V gene lookup returns CDR1 DFQATT and CDR2 SNEGSKA (reference sequence). The J segment lost 0 bases and the V segment lost 0 bases, leaving 10 bases of the junction unmatched. The CDR3 loop is CSARDSAGTGSSGNTIYF. In DNA form, the CDR3 reads TGCAGTGCTAGAGATTCCGCCGGGACAGGAAGCTCTGGAAACACCATATATTTT.

In DNA, the CDR3 is TGTGCCAGCAGCACCCGACAGGGCGAGCAGTACTTC. Translation gives CASSTRQGEQYF. This chain joins TRBV7-2 and TRBJ2-7, with 7 nucleotides matching TRBD1. Germline V gene sequence: CDR1 SGHTA, CDR2 FQGNSA. After removal of 5 bases from V and 6 bases from J, the junction contained 4 bases not matched to a gene. The CDR3 is made up of 12 amino acids.

This clonotype has more than one count but fewer than ten. This sequence joins TRBV20-1 and TRBJ2-7; the D call may be TRBD1 or TRBD2 (5 bases each). The CDR3 runs 14 residues. The germline V gene encodes CDR1 DFQATT and CDR2 SNEGSKA (reference sequence). V shed 5 bases and J shed 3 bases, with 17 bases lying between them. This CDR3 reads CSASGTLLSYEQYF. The DNA for the CDR3 is TGCAGTGCTTCCGGGACGCTCCTTAGCTACGAGCAGTACTTC.

Comments on this clonotype: Given a much more abundant clone one base away, this may be a read error. The chain couples TRBV7-2 to TRBJ2-3; 10 bases align to TRBD1. This CDR3 region has 15 residues. In germline, CDR1 is SGHTA, CDR2 FQGNSA. This CDR3 reads CAGSKGTGVTDTQYF. CDR3 nucleotides: TGTGCCGGCAGCAAAGGGACAGGGGTGACAGATACGCAGTATTTT.

Many counts were recorded for this clonotype. J is TRBJ2-5 and V is TRBV4-2, with 7 bases identical to TRBD2. The CDR3 loop spans 15 amino acids. Germline CDR1 reads LGHNA; CDR2 reads YNFKEQ. The junction had 10 bases not matched to a gene; V was cut back by 4 bases and J by 5 bases. CDR3 sequence reads: CASSLDPRAGETQYF. In nucleotides, the CDR3 is TGTGCCAGCAGCCTCGACCCGAGAGCGGGGGAGACCCAGTACTTC.

Remarks on this clonotype: It is likely a read error, because the conserved phenylalanine at the end of the CDR3 is missing. The V and J genes are TRBV20-1 and TRBJ2-1; 7 bases line up with TRBD2. Germline V gene sequence: CDR1 DFQATT, CDR2 SNEGSKA (reference sequence). The CDR3 sequence is 13 residues long. CDR3 residues: CRGGKEAANEQFL. The CDR3, as DNA: TGCAGGGGGGGGAAAGAAGCGGCCAATGAGCAGTTCCTC.

The chain has TRBV5-5 and TRBJ1-2; no reliable D call. Germline V lookup: CDR1 SGHKS, CDR2 YYEKEE (reference sequence). The CDR3 covers 15 residues. V shed 0 bases and J shed 3 bases, with 12 bases lying between them. CDR3 DNA sequence: TGTGCCAGCAGCTTGGGACCTCAGCTAGACTATGGCTACACCTTC. As protein: CASSLGPQLDYGYTF. Full variable domain (outside the CDR3, taken from reference TRBV5-5 and TRBJ1-2): DAGVTQSPTHLIKTRGQQVTLRCSPISGHKSVSWYQQVLGQGPQFIFQYYEKEERGRGNFPDRFSARQFPNYSSELNVNALLLGDSALYLCASSLGPQLDYGYTFGSGTRLTVV.

This clonotype was observed a few times. CDR3 nucleotides: TGCAGTGCTAGAGATCCGGGTCGGGGGGGCCTCAATGAGCAGTTCTTC. Translated: CSARDPGRGGLNEQFF. This chain joins TRBV20-1 and TRBJ2-1; 8 positions match TRBD2. The CDR3 length is 16 residues. Germline lookup yields CDR1 DFQATT and CDR2 SNEGSKA (reference sequence). V lost 0 bases and J lost 6; bases outside the gene matches: 10.

The chain has TRBV2 and TRBJ1-2, with D uncertain. V was shortened by 2 bases and J by 7 bases, with 8 bases between the two germline ends. Germline values: CDR1 SNHLY, CDR2 FYNNEI. CDR3 length: 12 residues. CDR3: CASSELMGGYTF. The CDR3 DNA is TGTGCCAGCAGTGAACTAATGGGTGGCTACACCTTC.

This chain connects TRBV6-6 to TRBJ1-6; a weak D match, TRBD1 (6 bases). The germline V gene has CDR1 MNHNY and CDR2 SVGAGI (reference sequence). The CDR3 runs 12 residues. Trimming removed 9 bases at V and 7 bases at J, with 10 bases between. CDR3 bases: TGTGCCAGTAGGGGGGACAATTCACCCCTCCACTTT. Residues: CASRGDNSPLHF.

The table lists this clonotype with a few counts. The chain employs TRBV9 and TRBJ2-4; D unclear. Deletions cut 0 bases from V and 3 bases from J, with 4 bases between. The germline V gene has CDR1 SGDLS and CDR2 YYNGEE. CDR3 length: 13 residues. This CDR3 is CASSVDHKNIQYF. CDR3 coding DNA: TGTGCCAGCAGCGTAGATCACAAAAACATTCAGTACTTC. The full variable domain, rest sourced from reference TRBV9 and TRBJ2-4, is DSGVTQTPKHLITATGQRVTLRCSPRSGDLSVYWYQQSLDQGLQFLIQYYNGEERAKGNILERFSAQQFPDLHSELNLSSLELGDSALYFCASSVDHKNIQYFGAGTRLSVL.

This clonotype was found many times. This rearrangement joins TRBV10-3 to TRBJ1-2, with TRBD1 as a possible D gene (6 bases). The germline V gene encodes CDR1 ENHRY and CDR2 SYGVKD. The CDR3 extends over 13 amino acids. Trimming removed 3 bases at V and 6 bases at J, with 11 bases between. CDR3 in amino acids: CAISDREGDGYTF. The CDR3 nucleotides are TGTGCCATCAGTGATCGGGAGGGGGATGGCTACACCTTC.

The CDR3 sequence: CASSVNTITGELFF. The CDR3 coding sequence is TGTGCCAGCAGCGTTAATACGATCACCGGGGAGCTGTTTTTT. The chain employs TRBV7-2 and TRBJ2-2, with D hard to call. Germline CDR1 reads SGHTA; CDR2 reads FQGNSA. CDR3 size: 14 residues. V gave up 5 bases and J gave up 4 bases, with 11 bases separating them.

This clonotype was seen a few times. This chain uses TRBV12-3 or TRBV12-4 with TRBJ2-5; 8 positions agree with TRBD1. The J segment lost 4 bases and the V segment lost 6 bases, leaving 16 bases of the junction unmatched. The CDR3 is 17 amino acids. This chain's CDR3 is CASRRASGGAWGETQYF. CDR3 nucleotide sequence: TGTGCCAGCAGGCGCGCATCAGGGGGCGCATGGGGAGAGACCCAGTACTTC.

The CDR3 loop is CASAKGAPGYEQYF. As DNA, the CDR3 is TGTGCCAGCGCGAAGGGGGCGCCCGGCTACGAGCAGTACTTC. This rearrangement joins TRBV6-5 to TRBJ2-7, with 7 bases fitting TRBD1. Germline trimming cut 8 bases from V and 3 bases from J; bases unmatched to any gene: 10. CDR3 length equals 14 residues. Per the germline V gene, CDR1 is MNHEY and CDR2 is SVGAGI.

This clonotype has more than one count but fewer than ten. V is TRBV7-3 and J is TRBJ1-6; no reliable D call. Trimming cost V 4 bases and J 5 bases, with 6 bases left between them. The CDR3 length is 13 residues. Germline V gives CDR1 SGHTA, CDR2 FQGTGA. The CDR3 region is CASSSGNNSPLHF. CDR3 sequence (DNA): TGTGCCAGCAGCTCCGGGAATAATTCACCCCTCCACTTT.

This chain connects TRBV7-9 to TRBJ2-1, with D hard to call. Deletions cut 4 bases from V and 5 bases from J, with 12 bases between. The CDR3 spans 14 residues. Germline values: CDR1 SEHNR, CDR2 FQNEAQ (reference sequence). The CDR3 is CASSSTDSDNEQFF. The CDR3 DNA reads as TGTGCCAGCAGCTCCACCGACTCAGACAATGAGCAGTTCTTC.

This chain joins TRBV6-2 or TRBV6-3 and TRBJ2-1, with 8 bases matching TRBD1. This CDR3 is 15 amino acids long. The germline V gene has CDR1 MNHEY and CDR2 SVGEGT. The trim removed 6 bases at V and 6 bases at J, leaving 10 bases unmatched. The CDR3: CASRSPDRGPNEQFF. The CDR3 nucleotides read TGTGCCAGCAGGTCCCCCGACAGGGGTCCCAATGAGCAGTTCTTC.

Points on this clonotype: At one end the junction does not follow the germline gene, possibly because of a read error. The chain combines TRBV10-3 with TRBJ2-5; the D is unclear. From germline, CDR1 is ENHRY and CDR2 SYGVKD. The CDR3 sequence is 13 residues long. CDR3 DNA sequence: TGTGCCATCAGAGGGAACCTTGGGGAATGGCAGTACTTT. This gives the protein CAIRGNLGEWQYF.

The rearrangement uses TRBV5-1 and TRBJ2-4; 9 nucleotides match TRBD1. Judging by the DNA end, TRBJ2-7 fits better; the J call may be wrong. The CDR3 spans 14 residues. The germline V gene encodes CDR1 SGHRS and CDR2 YFSETQ. The CDR3 loop is CASSSRTGAIEQYF. CDR3 bases: TGCGCCAGCAGCTCCCGGACAGGGGCCATCGAGCAGTACTTC.

This clonotype was observed a handful of times. The genes are TRBV9 and TRBJ2-3, with D hard to call. The CDR3 is 15 residues long. Germline assignment: CDR1 SGDLS and CDR2 YYNGEE. The V end lost 0 bases, the J end lost 3 bases, and 11 bases lay between the germline ends. This CDR3 is CASSVAAVGTDTQYF. Here the CDR3 DNA reads TGTGCCAGCAGCGTAGCGGCGGTTGGTACAGATACGCAGTATTTT. The whole variable domain, remainder taken from reference TRBV9 and TRBJ2-3, is DSGVTQTPKHLITATGQRVTLRCSPRSGDLSVYWYQQSLDQGLQFLIQYYNGEERAKGNILERFSAQQFPDLHSELNLSSLELGDSALYFCASSVAAVGTDTQYFGPGTRLTVL.

This clonotype was seen just once. This chain connects TRBV5-1 to TRBJ2-3; the match to TRBD1 covers 9 bases. The CDR3 sequence is 15 residues long. From germline, CDR1 is SGHRS and CDR2 YFSETQ. Losses at the gene ends were 4 bases for V and 2 bases for J; bases not matched to a gene: 5. DNA for the CDR3: TGCGCCAGCAGCCCCTGGACAGGGGCCACAGATACGCAGTATTTT. It yields the protein CASSPWTGATDTQYF. The full variable domain, with the rest looked up from reference TRBV5-1 and TRBJ2-3, is KAGVTQTPRYLIKTRGQQVTLSCSPISGHRSVSWYQQTPGQGLQFLFEYFSETQRNKGNFPGRFSGRQFSNSRSEMNVSTLELGDSALYLCASSPWTGATDTQYFGPGTRLTVL.

This clonotype was counted once. The chain carries TRBV24-1 and TRBJ2-6; the D is unclear. The CDR3 totals 18 residues. Trimming left V 4 bases short and J 1 base short, with 16 bases between. Germline V gene lookup returns CDR1 KGHDR and CDR2 SFDVKD. CDR3 protein: CATSDPFGQKSGANVLTF. The CDR3 bases are TGTGCCACCAGTGACCCCTTTGGGCAGAAATCTGGGGCCAACGTCCTGACTTTC.

Only a few counts were recorded for this clonotype. This chain uses TRBV5-1 with TRBJ2-7; D perhaps matches TRBD2 (5 bases). Trimming took off 5 bases at V and 7 bases at J, with 19 bases between the two ends. Germline-derived CDR1 and CDR2 are SGHRS and YFSETQ. The CDR3 sequence is 14 residues long. The CDR3, as DNA: TGCGCCAGCAGAACCGGCGTGGACTTGGGGGAGCAGTACTTC. Translated: CASRTGVDLGEQYF.